One and the same sample provided the 31 T cell receptor beta chains below, sequenced in a study of T cells in tuberculosis. Produced via immunoSEQ multiplex PCR; TCRdb's table is partial and in-frame only. The sample has 25,000 to 35,000 clones, roughly 94% seen once. Sequencing was performed on PBMCs. The receptors here all came from a donor aged 10-29 years with latent tuberculosis or without tuberculosis infection.

The chain combines TRBV28 with TRBJ1-5, with no clear D. CDR1 and CDR2 from the germline V gene are MDHEN and SYDVKM. Trimming took 2 bases from V and 0 from J, leaving 11 bases between them. This CDR3 spans 16 amino acids. Here the CDR3 DNA reads TGTGCCAGCAGTTTAAGAGGGAAACATAGCAATCAGCCCCAGCATTTT. The encoded protein is CASSLRGKHSNQPQHF.

The chain employs TRBV2 and TRBJ2-1; 8 nucleotides align to TRBD1. This CDR3 region has 12 residues. Germline values: CDR1 SNHLY, CDR2 FYNNEI. V lost 7 bases to trimming and J lost 8 bases; unmatched junction nucleotides: 4. CDR3 sequence reads: CASKQGDDEQFF. The CDR3 nucleotides are TGTGCCAGCAAACAGGGGGACGATGAGCAGTTCTTC.

This chain links TRBV6-6 with TRBJ2-7; the match to TRBD1 covers 7 bases. Germline-derived CDR1 and CDR2 are MNHNY and SVGAGI (reference sequence). The CDR3 extends over 15 amino acids. Trimming at V came to 5 bases and at J to 0 bases, leaving 7 bases not matched to a gene. CDR3 coding DNA: TGTGCCAGCAGTGCCCGGGACAGTGGCTCCTACGAGCAGTACTTC. It yields the protein CASSARDSGSYEQYF.

The chain links TRBV6-4 to TRBJ1-1; 11 bases agree with TRBD1. The trim removed 4 bases at V and 4 bases at J, leaving 2 bases unmatched. Germline V gives CDR1 MRHNA, CDR2 SNTAGT. CDR3 length: 14 amino acids. CDR3 sequence (DNA): TGTGCCAGCAGTGCCGGGACAGGGGGCACTGAAGCTTTCTTT. Its translation: CASSAGTGGTEAFF.

The CDR3 loop reads CASSPGRQSNQPQHF. The CDR3 DNA follows: TGTGCCAGCTCACCAGGACGACAGAGCAATCAGCCCCAGCATTTT. The V and J genes are TRBV18 and TRBJ1-5, with TRBD1 as a possible D gene (5 bases). V was cut by 2 bases and J by 1 base, with 9 bases left in between. The CDR3 is 15 residues long. Germline V gene data show CDR1 as KGHSH and CDR2 as LQKENI.

The chain is built from TRBV5-4 and TRBJ2-5; the match to TRBD1 covers 11 bases. The V segment lost 3 bases and the J segment 1 base; nucleotides outside the gene matches: 8. CDR3 length: 17 residues. Per the germline V gene, CDR1 is SGHNT and CDR2 is YYREEE (reference sequence). The CDR3 region is CASSSSGQGAAQETQYF. The CDR3 DNA reads TGTGCCAGCAGCTCCAGCGGACAGGGGGCTGCCCAAGAGACCCAGTACTTC. Variable domain in full (rest from reference TRBV5-4 and TRBJ2-5): ETGVTQSPTHLIKTRGQQVTLRCSSQSGHNTVSWYQQALGQGPQFIFQYYREEENGRGNFPPRFSGLQFPNYSSELNVNALELDDSALYLCASSSSGQGAAQETQYFGPGTRLLVL.

On this clone: A junction boundary mismatches the germline segment, possibly from a read error. The chain carries TRBV28 and TRBJ2-1, with TRBD2 as a possible D gene (6 bases). Looked up from germline, CDR1 is MDHEN and CDR2 is SYDVKM. There are 12 residues in the CDR3. The CDR3 loop is CASSASGLFPVF. CDR3 nucleotides: TGTGCCAGCAGTGCCAGCGGGCTTTTTCCGGTCTTC. The full variable domain, with the rest looked up from reference TRBV28 and TRBJ2-1, is DVKVTQSSRYLVKRTGEKVFLECVQDMDHENMFWYRQDPGLGLRLIYFSYDVKMKEKGDIPEGYSVSREKKERFSLILESASTNQTSMYLCASSASGLFPVFGPGTRLTVL.

The genes are TRBV27 and TRBJ2-5, with TRBD2 identical over 13 bases. The V gene's germline CDR1 is MNHEY and CDR2 SMNVEV (reference sequence). V lost 4 bases and J lost 6; bases outside the gene matches: 5. There are 15 residues in the CDR3. CDR3 sequence (DNA): TGTGCCAGCAGTTCGGGGACTAGCGGGAAAAAGACCCAGTACTTC. Translating it yields CASSSGTSGKKTQYF.

The genes are TRBV28 and TRBJ1-1; D unclear. The germline CDR1 and CDR2 sequences are MDHEN and SYDVKM. The germline V and J ends were trimmed by 4 bases and 3 bases, with 3 bases remaining between them. This CDR3 spans 11 amino acids. This CDR3 reads CASSSDTEAFF. The CDR3 DNA reads TGTGCCAGCAGTTCAGACACTGAAGCTTTCTTT.

The chain joins TRBV4-2 to TRBJ2-7, with TRBD2 matching over 8 bases. In germline, CDR1 is LGHNA, CDR2 YNFKEQ. The CDR3 is 14 residues long. After removal of 7 bases from V and 7 bases from J, the junction contained 12 bases not matched to a gene. The CDR3: CASNLRGGRHEQYF. In DNA, the CDR3 is TGTGCCAGCAACCTTCGGGGGGGGCGGCATGAGCAGTACTTC.

The CDR3 sequence: CASSLGGGGSWYEQYF. Written as DNA, the CDR3 is TGTGCCAGCAGCTTAGGGGGCGGCGGGAGCTGGTACGAGCAGTACTTC. This chain links TRBV7-2 with TRBJ2-7; the match to TRBD2 covers 7 bases. V was clipped by 1 base and J by 4 bases; unmatched bases: 10. CDR1 is SGHTA and CDR2 is FQGNSA in the germline V gene. The CDR3 is 16 amino acids.

CDR3 loop: CASSRRLAGLTDTQYF. In DNA, the CDR3 is TGTGCCAGCAGCCGCCGACTAGCCGGATTGACAGATACGCAGTATTTT. The rearrangement uses TRBV7-2 and TRBJ2-3; 7 bases agree with TRBD2. CDR3 length equals 16 residues. Germline trimming cut 5 bases from V and 3 bases from J; bases unmatched to any gene: 11. Germline V gene sequence: CDR1 SGHTA, CDR2 FQGNSA.

This chain connects TRBV10-3 to TRBJ2-7; TRBD1 aligns across 7 bases. The germline V gene encodes CDR1 ENHRY and CDR2 SYGVKD. CDR3 length: 16 amino acids. J was trimmed by 2 bases and V by 5 bases; bases with no gene match: 12. The CDR3 region is CAISTALDRITYEQYF. CDR3 coding DNA: TGTGCCATCAGTACCGCATTGGACAGGATTACCTACGAGCAGTACTTC.

The V call is TRBV7-9, the J call TRBJ2-7; 8 bases are shared with TRBD2. The V gene end was trimmed by 2 bases and the J gene end by 1 base; junction bases not matched to a gene: 4. The CDR3 is made up of 15 amino acids. Germline V gene sequence: CDR1 SEHNR, CDR2 FQNEAQ (reference sequence). The chain's CDR3 is CASSLRSGSSYEQYF. The CDR3 region has the DNA TGTGCCAGCAGCTTACGGAGCGGGAGTTCCTACGAGCAGTACTTC.

The V and J genes are TRBV6-1 and TRBJ1-2; 7 nucleotides agree with TRBD1. The CDR3 spans 14 residues. Unmatched junction bases numbered 6, after V lost 4 bases and J lost 4 bases. In germline, CDR1 is MNHNS, CDR2 SASEGT. The CDR3 is CASSVRGLVYGYTF. The CDR3 DNA sequence: TGTGCCAGCAGTGTGAGGGGGCTGGTCTATGGCTACACCTTC.

The chain recombines TRBV5-4 with TRBJ2-5, with 7 bases identical to TRBD2. The V gene's germline CDR1 is SGHNT and CDR2 YYREEE (reference sequence). The CDR3 has 16 amino acids. Trimming removed 0 bases from V and 5 bases from J; junction bases left unmatched: 10. The CDR3 loop is CASSLDGIAGLETQYF. The CDR3 DNA is TGTGCCAGCAGCTTGGACGGGATAGCGGGTTTGGAGACCCAGTACTTC.

This clone was picked up one time. V and J are TRBV2 and TRBJ1-2, with TRBD1 matching 7 bases. With 4 bases clipped from V and 5 bases from J, the junction kept 4 bases outside the gene matches. This CDR3 has 13 residues. Germline CDR1 reads SNHLY; CDR2 reads FYNNEI. DNA of the CDR3: TGTGCCAGCAGTGTCGACAGGGCTTATGGCTACACCTTC. Amino acids: CASSVDRAYGYTF.

This chain uses TRBV30 with TRBJ1-6, with D possibly TRBD1 on 5 matching bases. This CDR3 region has 13 residues. Germline loops: CDR1 GTSNPN, CDR2 SVGIG (reference sequence). The V and J ends lost 6 bases and 8 bases respectively, with 14 bases between them. This chain's CDR3 is CACNQGWDSPLHF. The DNA of the CDR3 is TGTGCCTGCAACCAGGGTTGGGATTCACCCCTCCACTTT.

The chain recombines TRBV5-1 with TRBJ2-7; the D gene is possibly TRBD1 (5 bases). CDR3 length: 14 amino acids. Trimming removed 0 bases from V and 3 bases from J, with 10 bases in between. Germline CDR1 reads SGHRS; CDR2 reads YFSETQ. In DNA form, the CDR3 reads TGCGCCAGCAGCTTGGGGGGCCTTAACTACGAGCAGTACTTC. Translating it yields CASSLGGLNYEQYF.

V usage is TRBV5-1 and J usage is TRBJ2-3; D gene unclear. Germline V CDR1 and CDR2: SGHRS, YFSETQ. V lost 1 base to trimming and J lost 1 base, with 4 bases between them. CDR3 length: 13 residues. The CDR3 DNA reads TGCGCCAGCAGCTTGTCGGGCACAGATACGCAGTATTTT. This codes for CASSLSGTDTQYF. The whole variable domain, filled in from reference TRBV5-1 and TRBJ2-3, reads KAGVTQTPRYLIKTRGQQVTLSCSPISGHRSVSWYQQTPGQGLQFLFEYFSETQRNKGNFPGRFSGRQFSNSRSEMNVSTLELGDSALYLCASSLSGTDTQYFGPGTRLTVL.

This chain connects TRBV5-4 to TRBJ1-2; a weak D match, TRBD1 (6 bases). The CDR3 is 14 amino acids. Germline CDR1 SGHNT, CDR2 YYREEE (reference sequence). The V end was cut by 5 bases, the J end by 4 bases, with 15 bases between. The CDR3 protein is CASSSGVILYGYTF. The CDR3 DNA reads as TGTGCCAGCAGTTCAGGGGTTATCCTCTATGGCTACACCTTC.

The V gene is TRBV29-1, the J gene TRBJ2-1; the match to TRBD2 covers 8 bases. Germline-derived CDR1 and CDR2 are SQVTM and ANQGSEA. The CDR3 consists of 15 residues. The CDR3 protein is CSANTAGAARGEQFF. The CDR3 region has the DNA TGCAGTGCCAATACAGCGGGAGCAGCGAGGGGGGAGCAGTTCTTC.

The chain uses TRBV2 and TRBJ1-3, with D possibly matching TRBD1 (5 bases). The CDR3 covers 14 residues. CDR1 and CDR2 from the germline V gene are SNHLY and FYNNEI. V was pared by 7 bases and J by 4 bases, with 14 bases between. The CDR3 sequence is CASNQRQYGNTIYF. The CDR3, as DNA: TGTGCCAGCAACCAGAGACAGTACGGAAACACCATATATTTT.

The count of this clone is one. In DNA, the CDR3 is TGTGCCAGCAAAGCGGGAGGGCCTGCCGGGGAGCTGTTTTTT. Its protein product is CASKAGGPAGELFF. V gene TRBV2 combines with J gene TRBJ2-2; 10 nucleotides align to TRBD2. The CDR3 runs to 14 residues. Per the germline V gene, CDR1 is SNHLY and CDR2 is FYNNEI. The V and J ends lost 7 bases and 6 bases, in that order; junction bases with no gene match: 5.

V and J are TRBV4-3 and TRBJ2-3; the D gene is possibly TRBD1 (6 bases). The germline gives CDR1 LGHNA, CDR2 YSLEER. The CDR3 consists of 15 residues. V lost 0 bases to trimming and J lost 3 bases, with 10 bases between them. CDR3 in amino acids: CASSQDAQGTDTQYF. The CDR3 region has the DNA TGCGCCAGCAGCCAAGACGCACAGGGAACAGATACGCAGTATTTT.

This chain connects TRBV9 to TRBJ2-1; TRBD2 aligns across 12 bases. This CDR3 contains 16 residues. Trimming removed 4 bases from V and 2 bases from J; junction bases left unmatched: 4. Germline V CDR1 and CDR2: SGDLS, YYNGEE. CDR3 in amino acids: CASSSRTSGAYNEQFF. Here the CDR3 DNA reads TGTGCCAGCAGCTCGCGGACTAGCGGGGCCTACAATGAGCAGTTCTTC. Full variable domain (remainder filled in from reference TRBV9 and TRBJ2-1): DSGVTQTPKHLITATGQRVTLRCSPRSGDLSVYWYQQSLDQGLQFLIQYYNGEERAKGNILERFSAQQFPDLHSELNLSSLELGDSALYFCASSSRTSGAYNEQFFGPGTRLTVL.

This chain uses TRBV5-4 with TRBJ1-2, with unresolved D. Germline CDR1 and CDR2: SGHNT and YYREEE (reference sequence). The V and J ends lost 3 bases and 3 bases respectively, with 12 bases between them. The CDR3 runs 14 residues. CDR3 nucleotide sequence: TGTGCCAGCAGCTCGAGGACTACGGACTATGGCTACACCTTC. Translating gives CASSSRTTDYGYTF.

This rearrangement joins TRBV11-2 to TRBJ2-2, with TRBD1 as a possible D gene (5 bases). V was shortened by 6 bases and J by 7 bases, with 21 bases between the two germline ends. Germline assignment: CDR1 SGHAT and CDR2 FQNNGV. The CDR3 contains 16 residues. The CDR3 loop is CASRPYIERQNGELFF. CDR3 sequence (DNA): TGTGCCAGCAGACCGTACATAGAACGACAGAACGGGGAGCTGTTTTTT.

The chain has TRBV2 and TRBJ2-7, with TRBD1 identical over 7 bases. V lost 4 bases, J lost 2 bases, and 2 bases stayed unmatched. Germline-derived CDR1 and CDR2 are SNHLY and FYNNEI. This CDR3 spans 13 amino acids. CDR3 in DNA: TGTGCCAGCAGTGGGCAGGGGGCCTACGAGCAGTACTTC. Its protein product is CASSGQGAYEQYF.

V gene TRBV7-7 combines with J gene TRBJ2-1; D may be TRBD2 (5 bases). Deletions cut 4 bases from V and 5 bases from J, with 9 bases between. CDR1 is SSHAT, CDR2 FNYEAQ, per germline (reference sequence). This CDR3 region has 13 residues. The CDR3 protein is CASSSAGDNEQFF. The CDR3 DNA is TGTGCCAGCAGCTCAGCCGGGGACAATGAGCAGTTCTTC.

Here the CDR3 reads CASSLDSSGRVKQYF. The CDR3 DNA is TGCGCCAGCAGCTTGGATAGTAGCGGGAGAGTTAAGCAGTACTTC. The V call is TRBV5-1, the J call TRBJ2-7, with TRBD2 matching 9 bases. The V segment lost 0 bases and the J segment 8 bases; nucleotides outside the gene matches: 9. Germline values: CDR1 SGHRS, CDR2 YFSETQ. The CDR3 is made up of 15 amino acids.